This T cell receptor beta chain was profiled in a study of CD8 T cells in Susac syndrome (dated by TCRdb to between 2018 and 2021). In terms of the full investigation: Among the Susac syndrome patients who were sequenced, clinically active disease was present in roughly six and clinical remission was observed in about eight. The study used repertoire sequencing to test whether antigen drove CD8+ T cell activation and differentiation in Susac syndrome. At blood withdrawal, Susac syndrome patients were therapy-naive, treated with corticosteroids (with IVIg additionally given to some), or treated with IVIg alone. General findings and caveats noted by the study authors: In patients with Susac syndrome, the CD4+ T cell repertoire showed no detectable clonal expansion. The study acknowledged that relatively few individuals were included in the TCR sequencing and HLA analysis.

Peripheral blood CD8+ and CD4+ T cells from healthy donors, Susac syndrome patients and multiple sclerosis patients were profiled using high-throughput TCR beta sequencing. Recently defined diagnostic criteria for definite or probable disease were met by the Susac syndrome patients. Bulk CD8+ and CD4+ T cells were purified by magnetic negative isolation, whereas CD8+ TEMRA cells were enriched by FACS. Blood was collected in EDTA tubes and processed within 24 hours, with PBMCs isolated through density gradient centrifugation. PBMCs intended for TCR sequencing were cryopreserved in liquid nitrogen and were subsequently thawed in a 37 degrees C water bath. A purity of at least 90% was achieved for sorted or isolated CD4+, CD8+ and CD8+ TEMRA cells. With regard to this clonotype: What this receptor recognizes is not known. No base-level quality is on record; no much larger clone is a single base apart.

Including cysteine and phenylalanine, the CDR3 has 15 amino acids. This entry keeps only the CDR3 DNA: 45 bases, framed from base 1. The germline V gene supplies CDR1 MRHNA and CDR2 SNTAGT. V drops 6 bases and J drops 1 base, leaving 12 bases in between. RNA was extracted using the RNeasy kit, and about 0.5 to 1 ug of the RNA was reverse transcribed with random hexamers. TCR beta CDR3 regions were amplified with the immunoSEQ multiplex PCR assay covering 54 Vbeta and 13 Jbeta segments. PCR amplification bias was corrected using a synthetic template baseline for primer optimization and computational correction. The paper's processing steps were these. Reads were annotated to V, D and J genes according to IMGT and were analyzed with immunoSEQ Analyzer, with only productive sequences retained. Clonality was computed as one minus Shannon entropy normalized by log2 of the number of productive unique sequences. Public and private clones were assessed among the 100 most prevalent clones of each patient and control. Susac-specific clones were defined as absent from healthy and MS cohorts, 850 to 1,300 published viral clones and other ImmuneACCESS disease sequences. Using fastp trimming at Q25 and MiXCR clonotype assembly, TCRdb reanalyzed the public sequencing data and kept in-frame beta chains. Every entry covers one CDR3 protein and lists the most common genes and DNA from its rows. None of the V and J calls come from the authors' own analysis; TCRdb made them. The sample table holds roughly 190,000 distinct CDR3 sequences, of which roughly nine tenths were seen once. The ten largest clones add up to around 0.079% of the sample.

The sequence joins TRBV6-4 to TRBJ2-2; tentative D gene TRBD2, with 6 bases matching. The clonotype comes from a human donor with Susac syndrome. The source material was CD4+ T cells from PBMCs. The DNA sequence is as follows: TGTGCCAGCAGACCACTAGCAGGGAACACCGGGGAGCTGTTTTTT. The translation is CASRPLAGNTGELFF.